This paragraph reports one T cell receptor beta chain. The source of the sample is a study of blood T cell repertoires in COVID-19. The assay was immunoSEQ multiplex PCR, and TCRdb's table has in-frame clones only and misses some. The table shows hundreds of thousands of clones, with roughly 82% occurring only once. Trimming pared 1 base from V and 4 bases from J, leaving 6 bases between. Germline CDR1 and CDR2: SGHRS and YFSETQ. There are 13 residues in the CDR3. This TCR was recovered from a woman in her 70s with acute or convalescent COVID-19. This sequence joins TRBV5-1 and TRBJ1-5; the D gene is possibly TRBD1 (5 bases). What was sequenced was peripheral blood. CDR3 residues: CASSLQGNQPQHF. CDR3 in DNA: TGCGCCAGCAGCTTGCAGGGTAATCAGCCCCAGCATTTT.